What follows describes a single TCR beta chain. What it binds is not known. The CDR3 consists of 15 residues. Trimming took 6 bases from V and 1 from J, leaving 12 bases between them. Germline values: CDR1 MNHEY, CDR2 SMNVEV (reference sequence). Using its own MiXCR run on the reads, TCRdb lists one record per CDR3 protein. The table includes about 490,000 distinct CDR3 sequences, 11% detected once. This specimen belongs to a study of T cell repertoires in cytomegalovirus infection. The wider study: TCR beta signatures that were public indicated CMV infection and matching HLA type. Notes on the study in general: HLA-C-restricted CMV-specific TCR beta clonotypes prevailed in the ex vivo response. Cumulative public TCR beta family frequency identified carriers of CMV plus the relevant HLA.

The specimen was PBMCs. The chain couples TRBV27 to TRBJ2-2, with D perhaps matching TRBD2 (6 bases). The sequence derives from a human donor in good health (CMV status not recorded). Some clones in this sample may be carry-over from other donors' samples. This CDR3 reads CASSVRGRNTGELFF. For the CDR3, the DNA is TGTGCCAGCAGCGTTCGGGGGAGGAACACCGGGGAGCTGTTTTTT.